The 30 T cell receptor beta chains reported below all come from one sample, sequenced in a study of OX40 agonist ivuxolimab in advanced cancers. Using immunoSEQ multiplex PCR, the repertoire was profiled, and TCRdb retains in-frame clones only, with some absent. This repertoire shows some 80,000 clones, over 75% found once; its top ten account for roughly 0.7%. The sample here was CD4+ or CD8+ T cells sorted from blood, taken in a trial of the OX40 agonist ivuxolimab. The origin of the receptors is an adult with an advanced solid tumor such as melanoma, head and neck, liver or kidney cancer.

V and J are TRBV29-1 and TRBJ1-2, with 10 bases aligning to TRBD1. The V segment lost 1 base and the J segment 4 bases; nucleotides outside the gene matches: 12. Germline V CDR1 and CDR2: SQVTM, ANQGSEA. The CDR3 totals 17 residues. CDR3 nucleotide sequence: TGCAGCGTTGAAGGTCCCGGGACAGGGGAGGGGATCTATGGCTACACCTTC. Its translation: CSVEGPGTGEGIYGYTF.

The V and J genes are TRBV9 and TRBJ2-1; a weak D match, TRBD2 (6 bases). The germline V gene has CDR1 SGDLS and CDR2 YYNGEE. The length of the CDR3 is 11 residues. V dropped 7 bases and J dropped 10 bases, with 12 bases sitting between them. In DNA form, the CDR3 reads TGTGCCAGCTCGGGAGCTCGAGAGCAGTTCTTC. This sequence encodes CASSGAREQFF.

The chain joins TRBV6-5 to TRBJ1-2; TRBD1 might be the D (5 bases). V was cut by 4 bases and J by 4 bases, with 7 bases left in between. Germline CDR1 is MNHEY and CDR2 is SVGAGI. The CDR3 contains 12 residues. The CDR3 DNA sequence: TGTGCCAGCAGTTCTGGGGCCTATGGCTACACCTTC. Amino acid sequence: CASSSGAYGYTF.

Here the CDR3 reads CSVALGGNTEAFF. CDR3 nucleotides: TGCAGCGTCGCCCTTGGAGGGAACACTGAAGCTTTCTTT. This sequence joins TRBV29-1 and TRBJ1-1; D is uncertain. Between the trimmed V and J ends, which lost 6 bases and 1 base, there was a span of 12 bases. Germline-derived CDR1 and CDR2 are SQVTM and ANQGSEA. The CDR3 runs to 13 residues.

This sequence joins TRBV6-5 and TRBJ2-5, with D perhaps matching TRBD2 (6 bases). The CDR3 is 12 amino acids. Germline-derived CDR1 and CDR2 are MNHEY and SVGAGI. The germline V and J ends were trimmed by 7 bases and 7 bases, with 13 bases remaining between them. The CDR3 DNA is TGTGCCAGCAAGACGGGAGTAGGGACCCAGTACTTC. As protein: CASKTGVGTQYF.

The chain employs TRBV9 and TRBJ2-7; 8 bases fit TRBD1. V trimming: 4 bases; J trimming: 3 bases; junction bases outside the gene matches: 9. The CDR3 is made up of 15 amino acids. Germline CDR1 SGDLS, CDR2 YYNGEE. CDR3 residues: CASSPGQGRGYEQYF. CDR3 nucleotides: TGTGCCAGCAGCCCTGGACAGGGCCGGGGCTACGAGCAGTACTTC.

The V gene is TRBV5-6, the J gene TRBJ2-1, with no clear D. V was pared by 1 base and J by 2 bases, with 10 bases between. CDR1 and CDR2 (germline): SGHDT, YYEEEE. This CDR3 spans 15 amino acids. CDR3 nucleotide sequence: TGTGCCAGCAGCTTGTTAGGCTCTACCTACAATGAGCAGTTCTTC. Translation: CASSLLGSTYNEQFF.

V gene TRBV6-1 combines with J gene TRBJ2-7, with D possibly matching TRBD2 (5 bases). Trimming left V 7 bases short and J 3 bases short, with 16 bases between. The CDR3 runs to 14 residues. Germline CDR1 and CDR2: MNHNS and SASEGT. Here the CDR3 reads CASTLRGRFYEQYF. CDR3 in DNA: TGTGCCAGCACCCTGAGAGGGCGGTTCTACGAGCAGTACTTC.

This clone was observed once. V gene TRBV6-5 combines with J gene TRBJ1-6, with D maybe TRBD1 (6 bases). Germline V gene lookup returns CDR1 MNHEY and CDR2 SVGAGI. The ends were cut back, 5 bases at V and 10 bases at J, with 15 bases in the middle. This CDR3 spans 14 amino acids. The chain's CDR3 is CASSQTDGGSPLHF. As DNA, the CDR3 is TGTGCCAGCAGTCAAACCGACGGGGGCTCACCCCTCCACTTT.

V usage is TRBV2 and J usage is TRBJ2-7; 8 bases fit TRBD1. Germline CDR1 is SNHLY and CDR2 is FYNNEI. Unmatched junction bases numbered 12, after V lost 10 bases and J lost 7 bases. The CDR3 runs to 13 residues. CDR3 DNA sequence: TGTGCCACCACCAGGGGGCTAGAGGAGGAGCAGTACTTC. Encoded protein: CATTRGLEEEQYF. The full variable domain, rest sourced from reference TRBV2 and TRBJ2-7, is EPEVTQTPSHQVTQMGQEVILRCVPISNHLYFYWYRQILGQKVEFLVSFYNNEISEKSEIFDDQFSVERPDGSNFTLKIRSTKLEDSAMYFCATTRGLEEEQYFGPGTRLTVT.

The chain links TRBV30 to TRBJ2-3, with D perhaps matching TRBD2 (6 bases). CDR3 length: 14 residues. V dropped 8 bases and J dropped 0 bases, with 15 bases sitting between them. CDR1 GTSNPN and CDR2 SVGIG come from the germline V gene (reference sequence). The CDR3 loop reads CAGRVAASTDTQYF. The CDR3 nucleotides are TGTGCCGGTCGGGTAGCGGCGAGCACAGATACGCAGTATTTT.

The chain has TRBV27 and TRBJ1-6; 7 bases are shared with TRBD1. With V trimmed by 10 bases and J by 9 bases, 15 bases remained unmatched. Germline loops: CDR1 MNHEY, CDR2 SMNVEV (reference sequence). This CDR3 comprises 15 residues. CDR3 bases: TGTGCCACTACACCCCTAGGGACAGCCTCTTCACCCCTCCACTTT. Its translation: CATTPLGTASSPLHF.

The J gene is TRBJ1-3, the V gene TRBV6-6; 7 bases map to TRBD1. Germline loops: CDR1 MNHNY, CDR2 SVGAGI (reference sequence). This CDR3 has 15 amino acids. Germline trimming cut 5 bases from V and 3 bases from J; bases unmatched to any gene: 7. The CDR3 is CASSRGTDFGNTIYF. The CDR3 region has the DNA TGTGCCAGCAGTCGGGGGACAGATTTTGGAAACACCATATATTTT.

This clone was counted between two and nine times. The chain employs TRBV5-6 and TRBJ1-4; D gene ambiguous. Germline CDR1 reads SGHDT; CDR2 reads YYEEEE. The CDR3 runs 14 residues. The germline V and J ends were trimmed by 0 bases and 5 bases, with 8 bases remaining between them. CDR3 coding DNA: TGTGCCAGCAGCTTGGGAGGTTGGAATGAAAAACTGTTTTTT. Amino acids: CASSLGGWNEKLFF.

This clone was found a few times. The chain employs TRBV10-3 and TRBJ1-1, with D unclear. The V gene's germline CDR1 is ENHRY and CDR2 SYGVKD. The V and J ends lost 5 bases and 4 bases respectively, with 5 bases between them. CDR3 length: 11 residues. This chain's CDR3 is CAISRGTEAFF. Here the CDR3 DNA reads TGTGCCATCAGTAGAGGCACTGAAGCTTTCTTT.

This chain joins TRBV5-3 and TRBJ2-3; 11 bases fit TRBD2. TRBV5-3 is assigned to the ORF class and has an uncertain function. The ends lost 4 bases at V and 1 base at J; junction bases unmatched: 5. The CDR3 covers 16 residues. CDR3 in DNA: TGTGCCAGAAGCGGCCTTAGCGGGGGGGGCACAGATACGCAGTATTTT. It codes for CARSGLSGGGTDTQYF.

CDR3 amino acids: CASSQATGAARGSYGYTF. In DNA form, the CDR3 reads TGTGCCAGCAGCCAGGCAACAGGGGCCGCTCGGGGGTCTTATGGCTACACCTTC. The V gene is TRBV4-2, the J gene TRBJ1-2; 7 nucleotides agree with TRBD1. The CDR3 is made up of 18 amino acids. The germline gives CDR1 LGHNA, CDR2 YNFKEQ. V dropped 3 bases and J dropped 5; count of bases not matched to a gene: 18.

This sequence joins TRBV7-2 and TRBJ1-1; D perhaps matches TRBD1 (6 bases). This CDR3 is built from 15 residues. The germline gives CDR1 SGHTA, CDR2 FQGNSA. Trimming took off 6 bases at V and 1 base at J, with 15 bases between the two ends. CDR3 in amino acids: CASRTQGQTNTEAFF. The CDR3, as DNA: TGTGCCAGCAGAACACAGGGCCAGACGAACACTGAAGCTTTCTTT. The whole variable domain, filled in from reference TRBV7-2 and TRBJ1-1, reads GAGVSQSPSNKVTEKGKDVELRCDPISGHTALYWYRQSLGQGLEFLIYFQGNSAPDKSGLPSDRFSAERTGGSVSTLTIQRTQQEDSAVYLCASRTQGQTNTEAFFGQGTRLTVV.

The J gene is TRBJ2-1, the V gene TRBV29-1; D not resolved. The CDR3 contains 14 residues. V lost 4 bases to trimming and J lost 4 bases, with 14 bases between them. The germline CDR1 and CDR2 sequences are SQVTM and ANQGSEA. The CDR3 DNA reads as TGCAGCGTTGTGGGCCCCCCCCTATACAATGAGCAGTTCTTC. It is translated as CSVVGPPLYNEQFF.

V usage is TRBV19 and J usage is TRBJ1-2, with D unresolved. From germline, CDR1 is LNHDA and CDR2 SQIVND (reference sequence). This CDR3 is built from 14 residues. Trimming removed 3 bases at V and 4 bases at J, with 12 bases between. The CDR3 DNA is TGTGCCAGTAGTATCCCCGGTCTGGTCTATGGCTACACCTTC. Translation gives CASSIPGLVYGYTF.

V and J are TRBV6-1 and TRBJ1-1; D is undetermined. This CDR3 spans 12 amino acids. Looked up from germline, CDR1 is MNHNS and CDR2 is SASEGT. The germline V and J ends were trimmed by 8 bases and 0 bases, with 7 bases remaining between them. The CDR3 DNA is TGTGCCAGCGCAGTTATGAACACTGAAGCTTTCTTT. Translated, it gives CASAVMNTEAFF.

The rearrangement links TRBV7-9 to TRBJ2-3, with unresolved D. Trimming removed 4 bases at V and 1 base at J, with 6 bases between. Germline V gene lookup returns CDR1 SEHNR and CDR2 FQNEAQ (reference sequence). The CDR3 loop spans 13 amino acids. CDR3 region: CASSSSGTDTQYF. The CDR3 DNA is TGTGCCAGCAGCTCCAGCGGCACAGATACGCAGTATTTT.

This chain links TRBV5-6 with TRBJ2-7; 9 bases map to TRBD1. CDR3 size: 14 residues. The V gene end was trimmed by 2 bases and the J gene end by 6 bases; junction bases not matched to a gene: 6. The germline V gene encodes CDR1 SGHDT and CDR2 YYEEEE. CDR3 nucleotides: TGTGCCAGCAGCTTCGGGACAGGGTTAGGCGAGCAGTACTTC. It yields the protein CASSFGTGLGEQYF. The variable domain in full, completed from reference TRBV5-6 and TRBJ2-7, reads DAGVTQSPTHLIKTRGQQVTLRCSPKSGHDTVSWYQQALGQGPQFIFQYYEEEERQRGNFPDRFSGHQFPNYSSELNVNALLLGDSALYLCASSFGTGLGEQYFGPGTRLTVT.

The chain has TRBV6-5 and TRBJ1-1; D ambiguous. V was cut by 0 bases and J by 0 bases, with 2 bases left in between. The CDR3 has 13 amino acids. Germline-derived CDR1 and CDR2 are MNHEY and SVGAGI. CDR3 loop: CASSYSMNTEAFF. CDR3 DNA: TGTGCCAGCAGTTACTCGATGAACACTGAAGCTTTCTTT.

The J gene is TRBJ2-1, the V gene TRBV20-1; D unresolved. The length of the CDR3 is 11 residues. Germline V CDR1 and CDR2: DFQATT, SNEGSKA (reference sequence). The V end was cut by 3 bases, the J end by 7 bases, with 7 bases between. CDR3 in DNA: TGCAGTGCTAGGGGCCAGAATGAGCAGTTCTTC. Translation gives CSARGQNEQFF.

The CDR3 coding sequence is TGTGCCATCAGTGATAACCCCGGGACAGAGGGCACTGAAGCTTTCTTT. As protein: CAISDNPGTEGTEAFF. This sequence joins TRBV10-3 and TRBJ1-1; 7 nucleotides match TRBD1. The CDR3 length is 16 residues. J gave up 4 bases and V 3 bases, and 11 bases lay outside the gene matches. Germline-derived CDR1 and CDR2 are ENHRY and SYGVKD.

The chain combines TRBV9 with TRBJ1-3, with D hard to call. V was pared by 0 bases and J by 7 bases, with 11 bases between. CDR3 size: 14 residues. Germline V gene sequence: CDR1 SGDLS, CDR2 YYNGEE. CDR3 DNA sequence: TGTGCCAGCAGCGTAGCCACCGGTTGGAACACCATATATTTT. It specifies CASSVATGWNTIYF. The full variable domain, in which reference TRBV9 and TRBJ1-3 provide the parts outside the CDR3, is DSGVTQTPKHLITATGQRVTLRCSPRSGDLSVYWYQQSLDQGLQFLIQYYNGEERAKGNILERFSAQQFPDLHSELNLSSLELGDSALYFCASSVATGWNTIYFGEGSWLTVV.

The chain has TRBV7-2 and TRBJ1-2, with 9 bases fitting TRBD1. This CDR3 comprises 14 residues. V lost 1 base and J lost 4; bases outside the gene matches: 1. Germline V gene data show CDR1 as SGHTA and CDR2 as FQGNSA. Here the CDR3 reads CASSLVGQGYGYTF. CDR3 nucleotide sequence: TGTGCCAGCAGCTTAGTGGGACAGGGCTATGGCTACACCTTC.

The chain employs TRBV30 and TRBJ2-7, with TRBD1 matching over 8 bases. Germline loops: CDR1 GTSNPN, CDR2 SVGIG (reference sequence). This CDR3 is 12 amino acids long. CDR3 in amino acids: CATGQGAYEQYF. As DNA, the CDR3 is TGTGCAACTGGACAGGGAGCCTACGAGCAGTACTTC.

The chain joins TRBV19 to TRBJ2-2, with TRBD2 identical over 10 bases. V trimming: 3 bases; J trimming: 7 bases; junction bases outside the gene matches: 11. Germline CDR1 LNHDA, CDR2 SQIVND (reference sequence). This CDR3 has 17 residues. The DNA for the CDR3 is TGTGCCAGTAGTATTTGGGAAAGCGGGAGGGCCGGCGGGGAGCTGTTTTTT. Translation: CASSIWESGRAGGELFF.